This T cell receptor beta chain was recovered during a study of blood T cell repertoires in COVID-19. On the study more broadly: Samples came from the United States, Italy and Spain, spanning acute and convalescent COVID-19. PBMCs, B-cell-depleted T cells, or T cells provided the cDNA or gDNA that made up the material.

The data were produced by immunoSEQ multiplex PCR, yet TCRdb's version contains in-frame clones alone and is incomplete. The sample holds roughly 190,000 clones, 85% to 90% seen once. The CDR3 extends over 13 amino acids. The V end lost 3 bases, the J end lost 7 bases, and 12 bases lay between the germline ends. J is TRBJ1-2 and V is TRBV12-3 or TRBV12-4, with D possibly matching TRBD1 (5 bases). Sequencing was performed on peripheral blood. The clonotype was recovered from a woman aged 60-75 years with acute or convalescent COVID-19. This chain's CDR3 is CASSLGGTIGYTF. The CDR3 bases are TGTGCCAGCAGTTTGGGCGGGACTATTGGCTACACCTTC.